This T cell receptor (beta chain) was found in a study of T cells in tumors after PD-1 blockade. The overall study: Excluded were patients with checkpoint blockade, immunosuppressants, or radiotherapy or other anti-cancer therapy within 4 weeks. Some patients also took daily vismodegib 150 mg during anti-PD-1 treatment.

The repertoire was sequenced with immunoSEQ multiplex PCR; TCRdb's copy has only in-frame clones and lacks some. Seen here are 50,000 to 75,000 clones, approximately 79% observed once, and the top ten hold approximately 4.5%. CDR3 length equals 17 residues. Between the trimmed V and J ends, which lost 1 base and 0 bases, there was a span of 14 bases. CDR1 is PRHDT, CDR2 FYEKMQ, per germline (reference sequence). The genes are TRBV13 and TRBJ2-3, with unresolved D. This clonotype was obtained from a human donor with basal cell carcinoma. This material consisted of PBMCs, taken after anti-PD-1 treatment. The CDR3, as DNA: TGTGCCAGCAGCTTAGAGGGCAGATCCTCTAGCACAGATACGCAGTATTTT. This encodes CASSLEGRSSSTDTQYF.